Below are 17 T cell receptor beta chains sequenced from a single sample in a study of cytomegalovirus exposure and HLA in healthy donors. Amplification used 60 Vbeta primers and 13 Jbeta primers. Sequenced by immunoSEQ multiplex PCR; TCRdb stores in-frame clones only, minus some. Of approximately 170,000 clones listed, 60% to 85% were seen once; the top ten hold about 3.4%. What was sequenced was PBMCs. The receptor source for this set is a female donor in good health and CMV-seronegative.

A single count supports this clone. The chain links TRBV16 to TRBJ2-5; possibly TRBD1 for D (6 bases). V lost 2 bases and J lost 5, with 12 bases in between. The length of the CDR3 is 14 residues. From germline, CDR1 is KGHSY and CDR2 FQNENV. The CDR3 bases are TGTGCCAGCAGCCAACAGGGGATCGGGGAGACCCAGTACTTC. It is translated as CASSQQGIGETQYF.

The chain carries TRBV2 and TRBJ2-4, with D perhaps matching TRBD1 (7 bases). The ends were cut back, 3 bases at V and 2 bases at J, with 11 bases in the middle. The CDR3 runs 15 residues. Germline assignment: CDR1 SNHLY and CDR2 FYNNEI. Here the CDR3 DNA reads TGTGCCAGCAGTGACAGGGGGGCTACCAAAAACATTCAGTACTTC. This sequence encodes CASSDRGATKNIQYF.

This clone was counted once. V usage is TRBV9 and J usage is TRBJ2-3; 7 bases line up with TRBD2. This CDR3 is built from 19 residues. Germline CDR1 reads SGDLS; CDR2 reads YYNGEE. The ends lost 4 bases at V and 4 bases at J; junction bases unmatched: 21. As DNA, the CDR3 is TGTGCCAGCAGCAACCACCCCGCGACTAGCAGGAGAACCGCAGATACGCAGTATTTT. This gives the protein CASSNHPATSRRTADTQYF.

The chain recombines TRBV28 with TRBJ2-3, with D possibly being TRBD2 (6 bases). This CDR3 is 13 amino acids long. CDR1 MDHEN and CDR2 SYDVKM come from the germline V gene. The V gene lost 8 bases and the J gene lost 2 bases, with 11 bases spanning the gap. In nucleotides, the CDR3 is TGTGCCAGCCGCGCGGGAACCACAGATACGCAGTATTTT. This encodes CASRAGTTDTQYF.

Worth noting for this clone: One junction end does not reproduce the germline sequence, and a read error may be involved. This chain uses TRBV7-9 with TRBJ1-3; weak D call: TRBD1 (5 bases). Germline V gene sequence: CDR1 SEHNR, CDR2 FQNEAQ (reference sequence). This CDR3 has 15 amino acids. The CDR3 nucleotides are TGTTCCAGCAGCAAGGACACCAGCTCTGGAAACACCATATATTTT. Encoded protein: CSSSKDTSSGNTIYF.

This chain uses TRBV13 with TRBJ2-7, with TRBD2 as a possible D gene (5 bases). The length of the CDR3 is 14 residues. CDR1 is PRHDT, CDR2 FYEKMQ, per germline (reference sequence). With 0 bases removed from V and 2 bases from J, the gap between germline ends came to 8 bases. CDR3 in amino acids: CASSLGGNPYEQYF. In DNA, the CDR3 is TGTGCCAGCAGCTTAGGCGGGAACCCCTACGAGCAGTACTTC.

This clone has just a few counts. This chain links TRBV7-3 with TRBJ1-2, with D possibly being TRBD1 (6 bases). V was cut by 4 bases and J by 6 bases, with 21 bases left in between. The CDR3 is made up of 16 amino acids. The germline V gene has CDR1 SGHTA and CDR2 FQGTGA. The CDR3 nucleotides read TGTGCCAGCAGCTCGGAGTTTGGGGGCTCGGAAAATGGCTACACCTTC. This codes for CASSSEFGGSENGYTF.

The V call is TRBV9, the J call TRBJ1-2; D is perhaps TRBD1 (6 bases). The V gene lost 0 bases and the J gene lost 4 bases, with 13 bases spanning the gap. Germline V lookup: CDR1 SGDLS, CDR2 YYNGEE. This CDR3 contains 15 residues. In DNA, the CDR3 is TGTGCCAGCAGCGTAGGGGGCACAGGGATCTATGGCTACACCTTC. It encodes CASSVGGTGIYGYTF.

The V and J genes are TRBV2 and TRBJ2-1, with 8 bases fitting TRBD2. V dropped 11 bases and J dropped 2; count of bases not matched to a gene: 11. The CDR3 length is 15 residues. Germline values: CDR1 SNHLY, CDR2 FYNNEI. For the CDR3, the DNA is TGTGCCGTCGAACGCTGGCGGGAGGCCTACAATGAGCAGTTCTTC. Translation gives CAVERWREAYNEQFF.

This chain links TRBV5-1 with TRBJ2-7; D is perhaps TRBD1 (5 bases). The CDR3 has 12 amino acids. CDR1 is SGHRS, CDR2 YFSETQ, per germline. The ends were cut back, 5 bases at V and 5 bases at J, with 11 bases in the middle. The CDR3 protein is CASRGDGNEQYF. The CDR3 region has the DNA TGCGCCAGCAGAGGGGATGGCAACGAGCAGTACTTC.

A few counts support this clone. J is TRBJ2-1 and V is TRBV6-5; TRBD1 matches at 7 bases. J was trimmed by 6 bases and V by 4 bases; bases with no gene match: 9. From germline, CDR1 is MNHEY and CDR2 SVGAGI. CDR3 length equals 15 residues. Here the CDR3 reads CASSSTDREVNEQFF. The DNA of the CDR3 is TGTGCCAGCAGTTCCACCGACAGGGAAGTCAATGAGCAGTTCTTC.

The chain employs TRBV19 and TRBJ2-1; D possibly corresponds to TRBD1 (6 bases). Trimming cost V 3 bases and J 6 bases, with 18 bases left between them. This CDR3 is built from 16 residues. Germline CDR1 reads LNHDA; CDR2 reads SQIVND (reference sequence). The CDR3 DNA is TGTGCCAGTAGTATTGACCGAGGGGGAAAGGGCAATGAGCAGTTCTTC. It encodes CASSIDRGGKGNEQFF.

The rearrangement uses TRBV20-1 and TRBJ2-7; D not certain. V was trimmed by 5 bases and J by 5 bases, leaving 10 bases between them. Germline assignment: CDR1 DFQATT and CDR2 SNEGSKA (reference sequence). The CDR3 has 11 residues. CDR3 sequence reads: CSAARRHEQYF. The CDR3, as DNA: TGCAGTGCTGCCCGGCGGCACGAGCAGTACTTC.

The chain combines TRBV10-1 with TRBJ1-1; no reliable D call. This CDR3 region has 10 residues. CDR1 is WNHNN, CDR2 SYGVQD, per germline (reference sequence). V shed 6 bases and J shed 10 bases, with 9 bases lying between them. CDR3 protein: CASSDRGAFF. In DNA form, the CDR3 reads TGCGCCAGCAGCGACCGGGGAGCTTTCTTT.

This sequence joins TRBV12-2 and TRBJ1-2; the D call of TRBD1 is as the table states it, not checked on the DNA. TRBV12-2 is deemed a pseudogene. This CDR3 is 15 amino acids long. The chain's CDR3 is CASRPRDRGHYGYTF. In DNA form, the CDR3 reads TGTGCAAGTCGCCCAAGGGACAGGGGCCACTATGGCTACACCTTC.

The chain links TRBV9 to TRBJ2-3; a possible D gene is TRBD1 (5 bases). Germline lookup yields CDR1 SGDLS and CDR2 YYNGEE. With 5 bases removed from V and 2 bases from J, the gap between germline ends came to 12 bases. The CDR3 has 14 residues. The CDR3 here is CASSPGQPTDTQYF. In nucleotides, the CDR3 is TGTGCCAGCAGTCCAGGGCAGCCCACAGATACGCAGTATTTT.

This clone was counted only a few times. The V call is TRBV18, the J call TRBJ1-1, with no clear D. The CDR3 spans 13 residues. V dropped 2 bases and J dropped 6 bases, with 10 bases sitting between them. The germline CDR1 and CDR2 sequences are KGHSH and LQKENI. CDR3 nucleotides: TGTGCCAGCTCACCATTGGAGTTGGCTGAAGCTTTCTTT. Translation gives CASSPLELAEAFF. The full variable domain, its missing parts supplied by reference TRBV18 and TRBJ1-1, is NAGVMQNPRHLVRRRGQEARLRCSPMKGHSHVYWYRQLPEEGLKFMVYLQKENIIDESGMPKERFSAEFPKEGPSILRIQQVVRGDSAAYFCASSPLELAEAFFGQGTRLTVV.